Given below is one T cell receptor (beta chain) in context. The entry originates in a study of blood T cell repertoires in COVID-19. Whole-study context: The origin of the acute and convalescent COVID-19 samples was the United States, Italy and Spain. From T cells, B-cell-depleted T cells, or PBMCs came the material, which was cDNA or gDNA.

V was clipped by 5 bases and J by 4 bases, with 12 bases between them. This CDR3 has 13 amino acids. CDR1 and CDR2 (germline): SGHTA, FQGTGA. As processed by the authors: Nucleated cell number was recorded as an estimate derived from reference gene primer amplification. Method: immunoSEQ multiplex PCR; TCRdb's copy keeps in-frame clones and lacks some. The V and J calls and clone size were taken over from that table, and D and trimming were inferred from the DNA. The sample holds 90,000 to 150,000 clones, 70% to 80% seen once. J is TRBJ2-7 and V is TRBV7-3; D possibly corresponds to TRBD1 (6 bases). The sequencing sample was made of peripheral blood. The receptor comes from a human donor in a cohort sampled during active COVID-19. The CDR3 sequence: CASSPGTFYEQYF. The CDR3 DNA reads as TGTGCCAGCAGCCCCGGGACATTTTACGAGCAGTACTTC.